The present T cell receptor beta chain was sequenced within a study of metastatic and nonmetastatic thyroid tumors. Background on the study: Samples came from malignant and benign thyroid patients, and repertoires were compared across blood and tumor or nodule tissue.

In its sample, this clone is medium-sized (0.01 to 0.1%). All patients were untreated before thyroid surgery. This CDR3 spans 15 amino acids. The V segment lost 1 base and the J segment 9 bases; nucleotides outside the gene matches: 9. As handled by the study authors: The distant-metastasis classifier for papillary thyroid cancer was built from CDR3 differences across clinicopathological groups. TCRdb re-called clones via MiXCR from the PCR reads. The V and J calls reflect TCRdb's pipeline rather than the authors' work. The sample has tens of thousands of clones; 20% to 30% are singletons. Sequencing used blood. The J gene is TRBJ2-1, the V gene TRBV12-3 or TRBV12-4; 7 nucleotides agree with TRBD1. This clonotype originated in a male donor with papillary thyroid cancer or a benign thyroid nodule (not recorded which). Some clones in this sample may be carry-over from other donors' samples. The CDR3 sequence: CASSLEGGRLGEQFF. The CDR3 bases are TGTGCCAGCAGTTTAGAAGGGGGCCGATTAGGTGAGCAGTTCTTC.